The rows below give T cell receptor beta chains drawn from one sample of a study of cytomegalovirus exposure and HLA in healthy donors. TCRdb's copy holds only in-frame clones and misses some; the assay was immunoSEQ multiplex PCR. The sample has 200,000 to 250,000 clones, 65% to 90% seen once; the top ten hold approximately 1.4%. The sample comprised PBMCs. The receptors here all came from a girl aged 5-17 years in good health and CMV-seronegative. The CDR3 runs from the conserved cysteine through the conserved F or W. A D gene is named only where the DNA matches it firmly. Clone size is given for some rows only: seen once, a few or many times, or a class if the clone is expanded.

j_call,clone_size,v_call,d_call,cdr3_length,cdr3_nt,cdr3_aa
TRBJ1-5,-,TRBV28,-,13,TGTGCCAGCAGTTATGTAGCCAGGGTCGCCCAGCATTTT,CASSYVARVAQHF
TRBJ2-2,few,TRBV19,-,11,TGTGCCAGTAGTGGGCTCGGGGAGCTGTTTTTT,CASSGLGELFF
TRBJ2-3,-,TRBV28,TRBD2,17,TGTGCCAGCAGTGTACCCGGGACTAGCGGTCCTACAGATACGCAGTATTTT,CASSVPGTSGPTDTQYF
TRBJ2-7,once,TRBV28,-,15,TGTGCCAGCAGTTTATTACGGGGGGCAGGAGCCGAGCAGTACTTC,CASSLLRGAGAEQYF
TRBJ1-2,-,TRBV7-7,-,14,TGTGCCAGCAACCGTCCGTGGGCGATAGGTGGCTACACCTTC,CASNRPWAIGGYTF
TRBJ2-1,-,TRBV9,-,14,TGTGCCAGCAGCGTAGGGCAGAATAACAATGAGCAGTTCTTC,CASSVGQNNNEQFF
TRBJ1-1,-,TRBV7-9,TRBD1,16,TGTGCCAGCAGCTTAGGGGACAGGGGGTTGGACACTGAAGCTTTCTTT,CASSLGDRGLDTEAFF
TRBJ1-4,once,TRBV6-5,TRBD1,15,TGTGCCAGCAGTTACACAGGGGCCCGTCCCGGAAAACTGTTTTTT,CASSYTGARPGKLFF
TRBJ1-4,-,TRBV6-6,-,14,TGTGCCAGCAGACCCGGGACAAAAGGGGGTCAACTGTTTTTT,CASRPGTKGGQLFF
TRBJ2-7,-,TRBV28,-,14,TGTGCCAGCTGTTTAGGAGGGACAGCCTACGAGCAGTACTTC,CASCLGGTAYEQYF
TRBJ2-1,-,TRBV30,TRBD2,17,TGTGCCTGGAGTGTACGTCTAGCGGGCATCTCCTACAATGAGCAGTTCTTC,CAWSVRLAGISYNEQFF
TRBJ2-5,-,TRBV7-9,-,16,TGTGCCAGCACCCTATTGGTCCAAATTGGGGCAGAGACCCAGTACTTC,CASTLLVQIGAETQYF
TRBJ2-1,once,TRBV6-5,TRBD2,16,TGTGCCAGCAGTTACGACGGGGGAGGGCCTATCAATGAGCAGTTCTTC,CASSYDGGGPINEQFF
TRBJ1-1,-,TRBV23-1,-,16,TGCGCCAGCAGTCAATCGGGACACCTTACGAACACTGAAGCTTTCTTT,CASSQSGHLTNTEAFF
TRBJ1-1,-,TRBV27,TRBD1,16,TGTGCCAGCAGTTTATCACCCGGACAGGGGAACACTGAAGCTTTCTTT,CASSLSPGQGNTEAFF
TRBJ1-6,-,TRBV7-2,-,14,TGTGCCAGCAGCTCAGGGTATGTTTCTTCACCCCTCCACTTT,CASSSGYVSSPLHF
TRBJ1-2,-,TRBV4-1,-,14,TGCGCCAGCAGCCAAGTCCAGGGGAACTATGGCTACACCTTC,CASSQVQGNYGYTF
TRBJ1-4,-,TRBV28,TRBD1,19,TGTGCCAGCAGTACCCCCCCCCGACCAACAGGGGGCTTAAATGAAAAACTGTTTTTT,CASSTPPRPTGGLNEKLFF
TRBJ2-1,-,TRBV5-1,-,15,TGCGCCAGCAGCTTGGACCTAGCTGGCTACAATGAGCAGTTCTTC,CASSLDLAGYNEQFF
TRBJ1-3,once,TRBV29-1,-,14,TGCAGCGTTTTTAAGGGAGGCTCTGGAAACACCATATATTTT,CSVFKGGSGNTIYF
TRBJ1-1,-,TRBV7-9,-,16,TGTGCCAGCAGCTCCGAGACCAGTCCGGCGGGGACTGAAGCTTTCTTT,CASSSETSPAGTEAFF
TRBJ1-1,-,TRBV5-1,TRBD1,15,TGCGCCAGCAGCGGATGGGACAGACGGGTAACTGAAGCTTTCTTT,CASSGWDRRVTEAFF
TRBJ2-7,-,TRBV2,TRBD2,17,TGTGCCAGCAGTCTTACCGGACTAGCGGGCTCGTCCTACGAGCAGTACTTC,CASSLTGLAGSSYEQYF
TRBJ1-1,-,TRBV7-7,-,14,TGTGCTAGCAGCCCCTCGACAGGGAACACTGAAGCTTTCTTT,CASSPSTGNTEAFF
TRBJ1-1,-,TRBV5-1,-,17,TGCGCCAGCAGCTTGGGGCAGGCCGCCCTCATGAACACTGAAGCTTTCTTT,CASSLGQAALMNTEAFF
TRBJ2-1,few,TRBV7-3,TRBD2,15,TGTGCCAGCAGCCAAACTAGCGGGGGGTACAATGAGCAGTTCTTC,CASSQTSGGYNEQFF
TRBJ2-2,once,TRBV30,TRBD1,15,TGTGCCTGGAGTGTATCGGGGACAGTCACCGGGGAGCTGTTTTTT,CAWSVSGTVTGELFF
TRBJ2-7,-,TRBV9,-,13,TGTGCCAGCAGCATAGGACAGTCCTACGAGCAGTACTTC,CASSIGQSYEQYF
TRBJ1-1,-,TRBV7-3,-,13,TGTGCCAGCAGCTATAAGGGGGTTAGGGAAGCTTTCTTT,CASSYKGVREAFF
TRBJ1-6,-,TRBV2,-,14,TGTGCCAGCAGTGAAGGGGGGGATGTGTCACCCCTCCACTTT,CASSEGGDVSPLHF
TRBJ1-4,-,TRBV6-5,-,15,TGTGCCAGCAGACTAGGGGGTACAACTAATGAAAAACTGTTTTTT,CASRLGGTTNEKLFF
TRBJ2-1,-,TRBV7-2,-,17,TGTGCCAGCAGGACAACGACAGCCCTCCGCTCCTACAATGAGCAGTTCTTC,CASRTTTALRSYNEQFF
TRBJ1-2,-,TRBV7-9,-,12,TGTGCCAGCAGCGCACAGACAGATGGCTACACCTTC,CASSAQTDGYTF
TRBJ2-1,once,TRBV27,-,16,TGTGCCAGCAGAGTCTTTGCGGGGAGCTCCTACAATGAGCAGTTCTTC,CASRVFAGSSYNEQFF
TRBJ2-5,-,TRBV29-1,TRBD1,12,TGCAGCGCTTACAGGGGTGCAGAGACCCAGTACTTC,CSAYRGAETQYF
TRBJ1-4,-,TRBV7-9,TRBD1,14,TGTGCCAGCAGCACGGGACAGGGAAATGAAAAACTGTTTTTT,CASSTGQGNEKLFF
TRBJ2-7,-,TRBV9,TRBD1,18,TGTGCCAGCAGCCCGAGGGACAGGATACACTCGGGGACCTACGAGCAGTACTTC,CASSPRDRIHSGTYEQYF
TRBJ1-2,-,TRBV4-1,-,17,TGCGCCAGCAGCCAACGACGCGAAACAGGGTATCGCTATGGCTACACCTTC,CASSQRRETGYRYGYTF
TRBJ2-7,-,TRBV28,TRBD2,15,TGTGCCAGCAGTTTAGGTAGTGCTAGCGGGGGGCAGCAGTACTTC,CASSLGSASGGQQYF
TRBJ1-2,-,TRBV19,-,17,TGTGCCAGTAGTATAGATTCGGGAGACAGACCTAACTATGGCTACACCTTC,CASSIDSGDRPNYGYTF
TRBJ2-7,once,TRBV10-3,-,15,TGTGCCATCAGCCGAGGGGGGGCGTACACCTACGAACAGTACTTC,CAISRGGAYTYEQYF
TRBJ1-4,once,TRBV5-1,TRBD1,16,TGCGCCAGCAGCGGGGGACAGGGGATGGTGAATGAAAAACTGTTTTTT,CASSGGQGMVNEKLFF
TRBJ1-5,-,TRBV2,-,15,TGTGCCAGCAGTGAGGACAGTCATAGCAATCAGCCCCAGCATTTT,CASSEDSHSNQPQHF
TRBJ2-1,once,TRBV13,TRBD2,16,TGTGCCAGCAGCGAAGGGGGACTAGCGATCTACAATGAGCAGTTCTTC,CASSEGGLAIYNEQFF
TRBJ1-1,-,TRBV5-8,-,14,TGTGCCAGCAGCCTACAGGGACGGGACACTGAAGCTTTCTTT,CASSLQGRDTEAFF
TRBJ1-1,-,TRBV19,-,14,TGTGCCAGTAGTCTCCAGGGTGGTAGCACTGAAGCTTTCTTT,CASSLQGGSTEAFF
TRBJ2-7,-,TRBV9,-,15,TGTGCCAGCAGCGTAGAAGGGGCGAGGAGAGACGAGCAGTACTTC,CASSVEGARRDEQYF
TRBJ1-2,-,TRBV7-9,TRBD1,15,TGTGCCAGCAGCTCAATTGAGAGGGGGCTAGAAGGCTACACCTTC,CASSSIERGLEGYTF
TRBJ2-1,once,TRBV15,-,13,TGTGCCACCAGCCGTGGGTGGAGCGATGAGCAGTTCTTC,CATSRGWSDEQFF
TRBJ2-3,-,TRBV5-1,-,14,TGCGCCAGCAGCTTGGCCTCGAGCACAGATACGCAGTATTTT,CASSLASSTDTQYF
TRBJ1-6,-,TRBV15,-,11,TGTGCCACCAGCAGCGACAGAACCCTCCACTTT,CATSSDRTLHF
TRBJ2-5,-,TRBV28,-,15,TGTGCCAGCAGTGGGGCAGGCAAAACACAAGAGACCCAGTACTTC,CASSGAGKTQETQYF
TRBJ2-7,-,TRBV7-9,-,12,TGTTCCAGCAGCTTAGGCGAGAGCGAGCAGTACTTC,CSSSLGESEQYF
TRBJ2-1,-,TRBV9,TRBD2,16,TGTGCCAGCAGCGCAGTAGCGGGGGGCGTTTACAATGAGCAGTTCTTC,CASSAVAGGVYNEQFF
TRBJ1-4,-,TRBV6-6,TRBD1,15,TGTGCCAGCAGTCCATACCGGGACAGTAATGAAAAACTGTTTTTT,CASSPYRDSNEKLFF
TRBJ2-7,-,TRBV13,-,12,TGTGCCAGCAGCTTCGCGAACTACGAGCAGTACTTC,CASSFANYEQYF
TRBJ1-1,-,TRBV28,-,18,TGTGCCAGCAGTTTACGGTGGTGGACCGCTAGCATGAACACTGAAGCTTTCTTT,CASSLRWWTASMNTEAFF
TRBJ1-1,few,TRBV7-7,-,13,TGTGCCAGCAGCTTAGACAGGAACACTGAAGCTTTCTTT,CASSLDRNTEAFF